These T cell receptor beta chains were read from a single sample in a study of technical replicates of blood from a few donors. Sequenced by immunoSEQ multiplex PCR; TCRdb stores in-frame clones only, minus some. The sample includes 55,000 to 75,000 clones, 91% seen only once; the top ten take about 3.8%. The specimen was PBMCs. The receptor set was obtained from a human donor in good health. Some clones in this sample may be carry-over from other donors' samples. The CDR3 runs from the conserved cysteine through the conserved F or W. Each record gives: CDR3 length, V gene, clone size, J gene, D gene, CDR3 protein, CDR3 DNA. D genes are given only for firm matches. The size field is filled for only some rows; it gives once, few, many or a size class.

15,TRBV7-6,few,TRBJ1-6,-,CASSRSRAVNSPLHF,TGTGCCAGCAGCCGTTCGAGGGCGGTCAATTCACCCCTCCACTTT
15,TRBV28,-,TRBJ2-4,-,CASSVARGVKNIQYF,TGTGCCAGCAGCGTCGCGCGGGGAGTCAAAAACATTCAGTACTTC
15,TRBV7-9,once,TRBJ2-1,TRBD2,CASSSRTSGSDEQFF,TGTGCCAGCAGCTCCCGGACTAGCGGGAGTGATGAGCAGTTCTTC
14,TRBV2,-,TRBJ2-7,-,CASRYDSKTYEQYF,TGTGCCAGCAGGTACGACAGTAAAACCTACGAGCAGTACTTC
16,TRBV7-6,-,TRBJ1-3,-,CASSLAGYGSGNTIYF,TGTGCCAGCAGCTTAGCCGGGTATGGCTCTGGAAACACCATATATTTT
12,TRBV11-2,-,TRBJ1-2,-,CASSFSGSGYTF,TGTGCCAGCAGCTTTTCGGGGTCGGGCTACACCTTC
13,TRBV5-6,once,TRBJ1-4,-,CASSETGYEKLFF,TGTGCCAGCAGCGAGACAGGATACGAAAAACTGTTTTTT
13,TRBV7-6,-,TRBJ1-1,-,CASSLEVQSEAFF,TGTGCCAGCAGCTTAGAAGTACAGAGTGAAGCTTTCTTT
12,TRBV6-5,-,TRBJ2-1,TRBD2,CASRPTSGGEFF,TGTGCCAGCAGGCCTACTAGCGGGGGAGAGTTCTTC
15,TRBV4-3,-,TRBJ2-1,-,CASSQWLSEENEQFF,TGCGCCAGCAGCCAATGGTTGAGTGAGGAGAATGAGCAGTTCTTC
15,TRBV7-8,-,TRBJ2-7,TRBD1,CASSLGGTGPYEQYF,TGTGCCAGCAGCTTAGGGGGGACAGGGCCCTACGAGCAGTACTTC
13,TRBV4-3,-,TRBJ1-1,-,CASSQERDTEAFF,TGCGCCAGCAGCCAAGAGCGGGATACTGAAGCTTTCTTT
11,TRBV20-1,-,TRBJ1-5,-,CRAAGRQPQHF,TGCAGGGCCGCGGGGAGACAGCCCCAGCATTTT
13,TRBV7-2,-,TRBJ2-7,-,CASSLISGYEQYF,TGTGCCAGCAGCTTAATTTCGGGTTACGAGCAGTACTTC
17,TRBV4-1,-,TRBJ2-2,-,CASSALSSLAGTGELFF,TGCGCCAGCAGCGCCCTCTCTTCGCTAGCAGGTACCGGGGAGCTGTTTTTT
13,TRBV7-9,once,TRBJ2-3,-,CASSSRSGDTQYF,TGTGCCAGCAGCTCACGAAGCGGGGATACGCAGTATTTT
11,TRBV19,-,TRBJ2-3,-,CASSIADTQYF,TGTGCCAGTAGTATTGCGGATACGCAGTATTTT
16,TRBV10-2,-,TRBJ2-7,TRBD1,CASRPARDRDSYEQYF,TGCGCCAGCAGACCCGCCCGGGACAGGGACTCCTACGAGCAGTACTTC
15,TRBV5-4,-,TRBJ2-1,TRBD2,CASSSPSGLYNEQFF,TGTGCCAGCAGCTCACCCTCGGGACTATACAATGAGCAGTTCTTC
13,TRBV6-5,-,TRBJ2-7,-,CASSYRKGWDRYF,TGTGCCAGCAGTTACCGTAAGGGGTGGGATCGGTACTTC
14,TRBV7-3,-,TRBJ2-1,TRBD2,CASSPRGGEDEQFF,TGTGCCAGCAGCCCCCGGGGAGGGGAGGATGAGCAGTTCTTC
14,TRBV9,-,TRBJ2-7,-,CASSVTGQTYEQYF,TGTGCCAGCAGCGTAACAGGACAGACCTACGAGCAGTACTTC
16,TRBV5-4,-,TRBJ1-2,-,CASSLGSGVANYGYTF,TGTGCCAGCAGCTTGGGGTCAGGTGTTGCTAACTATGGCTACACCTTC
14,TRBV2,-,TRBJ1-4,TRBD1,CASSDRGANEKLFF,TGTGCCAGCAGTGACAGGGGGGCTAATGAAAAACTGTTTTTT
11,TRBV10-1,-,TRBJ2-1,-,CANPRPNEQFF,TGCGCCAACCCCAGGCCCAATGAGCAGTTCTTC
13,TRBV7-2,-,TRBJ1-1,-,CASSWTVPAEAFF,TGTGCCAGCAGTTGGACAGTTCCCGCTGAAGCTTTCTTT
14,TRBV18,-,TRBJ2-7,TRBD1,CASSQTGSSYEQYF,TGTGCCAGCTCACAGACAGGGAGCTCCTACGAGCAGTACTTC
14,TRBV28,-,TRBJ1-1,-,CASSPPTVNTEAFF,TGTGCCAGCAGCCCACCGACAGTGAACACTGAAGCTTTCTTT
16,TRBV5-1,-,TRBJ2-3,-,CASSLIVAGMTDTQYF,TGCGCCAGCAGCTTGATAGTTGCGGGGATGACAGATACGCAGTATTTT
18,TRBV7-8,-,TRBJ2-3,-,CASSLALHTSKNADTQYF,TGTGCCAGCAGCTTAGCCCTACATACTAGTAAAAATGCAGATACGCAGTATTTT
11,TRBV29-1,-,TRBJ1-1,-,CSCMEGTEAFF,TGCAGCTGTATGGAGGGCACTGAAGCTTTCTTT
16,TRBV5-6,-,TRBJ2-1,TRBD2,CASSLRPASGRNEQFF,TGTGCCAGCAGCTTGCGTCCGGCTAGCGGGAGGAATGAGCAGTTCTTC
15,TRBV7-3,-,TRBJ2-1,-,CASSSVGGEPNEQFF,TGTGCCAGCAGCTCTGTAGGGGGAGAGCCAAATGAGCAGTTCTTC
16,TRBV15,-,TRBJ2-1,-,CATSNPGGGRYHEQFF,TGTGCCACCAGCAATCCAGGCGGGGGCCGTTACCATGAGCAGTTCTTC